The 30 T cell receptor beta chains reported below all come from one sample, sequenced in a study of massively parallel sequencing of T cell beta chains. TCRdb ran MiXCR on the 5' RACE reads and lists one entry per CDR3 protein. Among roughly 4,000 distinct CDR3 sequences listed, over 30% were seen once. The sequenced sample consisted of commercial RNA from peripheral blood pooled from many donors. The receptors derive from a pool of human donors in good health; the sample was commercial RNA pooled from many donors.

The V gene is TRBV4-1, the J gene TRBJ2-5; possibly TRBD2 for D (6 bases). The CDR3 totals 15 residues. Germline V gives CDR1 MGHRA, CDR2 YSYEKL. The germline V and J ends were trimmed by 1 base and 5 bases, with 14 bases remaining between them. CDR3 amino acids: CASSQVPGLGETQYF. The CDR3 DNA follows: TGCGCCAGCAGCCAAGTTCCGGGACTTGGGGAGACCCAGTACTTC.

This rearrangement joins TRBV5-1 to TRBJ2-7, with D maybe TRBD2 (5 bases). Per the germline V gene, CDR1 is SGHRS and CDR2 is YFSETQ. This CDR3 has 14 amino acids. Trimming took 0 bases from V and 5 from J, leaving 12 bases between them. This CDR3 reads CASSLEVGNHEQYF. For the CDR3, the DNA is TGCGCCAGCAGCTTGGAGGTCGGGAACCACGAGCAGTACTTC.

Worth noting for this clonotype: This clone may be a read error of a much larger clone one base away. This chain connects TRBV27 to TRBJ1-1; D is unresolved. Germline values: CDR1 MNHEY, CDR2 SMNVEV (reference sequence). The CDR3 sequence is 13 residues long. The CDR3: CASSLEGYTEDFF. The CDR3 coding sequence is TGTGCCAGCAGTTTAGAGGGATACACTGAAGATTTCTTT.

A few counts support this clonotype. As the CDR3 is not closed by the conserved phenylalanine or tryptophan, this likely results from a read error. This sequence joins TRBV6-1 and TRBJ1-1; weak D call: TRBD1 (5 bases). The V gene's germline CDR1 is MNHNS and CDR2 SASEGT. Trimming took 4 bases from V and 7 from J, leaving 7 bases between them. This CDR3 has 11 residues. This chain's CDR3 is CASSATGEAFS. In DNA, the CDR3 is TGTGCCAGCAGTGCCACAGGTGAAGCTTTCTCT.

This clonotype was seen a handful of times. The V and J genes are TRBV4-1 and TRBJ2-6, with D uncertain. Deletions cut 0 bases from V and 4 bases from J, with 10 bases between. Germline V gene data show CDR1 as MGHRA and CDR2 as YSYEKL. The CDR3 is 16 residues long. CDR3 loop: CASSQDQTRGANVLTF. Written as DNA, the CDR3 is TGCGCCAGCAGCCAAGATCAAACGAGGGGGGCCAACGTCCTGACTTTC.

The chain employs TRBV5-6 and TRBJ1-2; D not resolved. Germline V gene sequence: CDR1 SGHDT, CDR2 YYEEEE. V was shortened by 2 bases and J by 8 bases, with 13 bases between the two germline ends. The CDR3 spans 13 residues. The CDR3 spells CASSFVLSGGYTF. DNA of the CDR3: TGTGCCAGCAGCTTTGTTTTGTCTGGGGGCTACACCTTC.

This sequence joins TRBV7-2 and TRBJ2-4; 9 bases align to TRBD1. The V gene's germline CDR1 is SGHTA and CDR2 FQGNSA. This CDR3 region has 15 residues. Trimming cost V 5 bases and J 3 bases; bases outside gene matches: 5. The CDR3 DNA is TGTGCCAGCAGCGCGGACAGGGGAGTCAAAAACATTCAGTACTTC. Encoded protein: CASSADRGVKNIQYF.

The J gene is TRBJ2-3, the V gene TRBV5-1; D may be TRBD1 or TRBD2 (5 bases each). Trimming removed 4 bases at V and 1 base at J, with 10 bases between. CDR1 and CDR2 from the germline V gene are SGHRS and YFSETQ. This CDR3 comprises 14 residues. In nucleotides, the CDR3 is TGCGCCAGCAGCGATCAGGGACGCACAGATACGCAGTATTTT. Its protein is CASSDQGRTDTQYF.

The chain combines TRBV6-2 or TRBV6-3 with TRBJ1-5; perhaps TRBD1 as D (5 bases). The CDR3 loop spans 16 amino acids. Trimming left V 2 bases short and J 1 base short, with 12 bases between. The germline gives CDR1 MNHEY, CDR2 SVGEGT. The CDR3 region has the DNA TGTGCCAGCAGTTACGGTGAGGGACGGAGCAATCAGCCCCAGCATTTT. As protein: CASSYGEGRSNQPQHF.

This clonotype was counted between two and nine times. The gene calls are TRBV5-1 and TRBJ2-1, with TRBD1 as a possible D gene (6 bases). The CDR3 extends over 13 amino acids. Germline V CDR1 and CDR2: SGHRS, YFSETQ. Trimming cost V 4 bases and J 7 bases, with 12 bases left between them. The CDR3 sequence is CASSPFQGNEQFF. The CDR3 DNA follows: TGCGCCAGCAGCCCCTTTCAGGGGAATGAGCAGTTCTTC.

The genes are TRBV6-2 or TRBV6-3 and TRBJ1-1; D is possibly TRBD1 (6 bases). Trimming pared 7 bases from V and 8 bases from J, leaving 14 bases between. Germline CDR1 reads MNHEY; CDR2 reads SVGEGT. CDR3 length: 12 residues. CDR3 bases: TGTGCCAGCACTTGGGGAGGGACAGAAGCTTTCTTT. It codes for CASTWGGTEAFF.

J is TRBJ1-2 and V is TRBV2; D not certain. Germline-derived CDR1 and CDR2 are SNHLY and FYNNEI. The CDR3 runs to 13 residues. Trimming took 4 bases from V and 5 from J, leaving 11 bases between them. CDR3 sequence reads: CASSGTPPYGYTF. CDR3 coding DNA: TGTGCCAGCAGTGGAACGCCCCCGTATGGCTACACCTTC.

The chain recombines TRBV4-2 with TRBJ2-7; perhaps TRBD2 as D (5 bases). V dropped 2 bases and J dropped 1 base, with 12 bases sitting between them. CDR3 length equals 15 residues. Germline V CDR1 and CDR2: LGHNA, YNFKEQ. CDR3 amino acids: CASSQTGIRSYEQYF. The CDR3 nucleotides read TGTGCCAGCAGCCAAACCGGGATTCGGTCCTACGAGCAGTACTTC.

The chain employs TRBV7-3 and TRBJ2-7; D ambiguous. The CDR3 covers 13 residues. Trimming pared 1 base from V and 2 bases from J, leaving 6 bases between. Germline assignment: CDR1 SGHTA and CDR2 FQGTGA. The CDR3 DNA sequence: TGTGCCAGCAGCTTAAACACTCCCTACGAGCAGTACTTC. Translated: CASSLNTPYEQYF.

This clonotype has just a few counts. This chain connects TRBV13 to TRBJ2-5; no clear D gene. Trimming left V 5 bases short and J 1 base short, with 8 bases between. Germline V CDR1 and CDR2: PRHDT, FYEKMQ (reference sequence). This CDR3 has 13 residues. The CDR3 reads CASSPVSQETQYF. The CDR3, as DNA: TGTGCCAGCAGCCCAGTGTCCCAAGAGACCCAGTACTTC.

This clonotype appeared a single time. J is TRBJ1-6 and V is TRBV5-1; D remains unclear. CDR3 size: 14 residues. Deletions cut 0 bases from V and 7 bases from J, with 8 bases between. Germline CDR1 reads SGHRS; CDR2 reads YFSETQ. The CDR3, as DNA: TGCGCCAGCAGCTTGGGAGGGCCCAATTCACCCCTCCACTTT. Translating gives CASSLGGPNSPLHF.

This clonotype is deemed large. The CDR3, as DNA: TGCAGCGTTGAAGAGGGAACAGGGAGACAAGAGACCCAGTACTTC. Its translation: CSVEEGTGRQETQYF. The V and J genes are TRBV29-1 and TRBJ2-5, with D perhaps matching TRBD1 (6 bases). CDR3 length: 15 residues. Per germline, CDR1 SQVTM and CDR2 ANQGSEA. V was pared by 0 bases and J by 2 bases, with 13 bases between.

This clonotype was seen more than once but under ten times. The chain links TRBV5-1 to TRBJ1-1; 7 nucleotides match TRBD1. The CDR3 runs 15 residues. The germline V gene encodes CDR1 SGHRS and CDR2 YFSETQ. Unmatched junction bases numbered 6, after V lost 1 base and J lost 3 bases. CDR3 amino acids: CASSLTGDGDTEAFF. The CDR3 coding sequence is TGCGCCAGCAGCTTGACAGGGGATGGGGACACTGAAGCTTTCTTT.

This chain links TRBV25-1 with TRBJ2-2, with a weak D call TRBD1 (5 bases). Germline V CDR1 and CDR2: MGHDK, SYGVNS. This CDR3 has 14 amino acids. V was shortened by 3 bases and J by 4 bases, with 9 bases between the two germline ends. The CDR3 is CASSDWQGTGELFF. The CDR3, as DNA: TGTGCCAGCAGTGATTGGCAGGGCACCGGGGAGCTGTTTTTT.

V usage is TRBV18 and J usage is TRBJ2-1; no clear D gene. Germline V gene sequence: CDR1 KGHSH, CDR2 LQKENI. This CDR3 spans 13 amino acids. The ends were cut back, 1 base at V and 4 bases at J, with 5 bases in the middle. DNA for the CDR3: TGTGCCAGCTCACCACAGGAGTACAATGAGCAGTTCTTC. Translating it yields CASSPQEYNEQFF.

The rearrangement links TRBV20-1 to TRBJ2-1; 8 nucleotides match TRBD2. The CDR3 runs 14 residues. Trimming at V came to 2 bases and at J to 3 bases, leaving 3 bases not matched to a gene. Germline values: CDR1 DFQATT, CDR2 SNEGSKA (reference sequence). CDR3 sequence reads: CSARTGLDYNEQFF. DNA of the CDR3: TGCAGTGCTAGAACGGGACTAGACTACAATGAGCAGTTCTTC.

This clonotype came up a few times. DNA of the CDR3: TGTGCCAGCAGCTTTTACACAGATACGCAGTATTTT. Its protein is CASSFYTDTQYF. The chain employs TRBV5-4 and TRBJ2-3; D is undetermined. Between the trimmed V and J ends, which lost 2 bases and 2 bases, there was a span of 3 bases. The germline gives CDR1 SGHNT, CDR2 YYREEE (reference sequence). The CDR3 is 12 residues long.

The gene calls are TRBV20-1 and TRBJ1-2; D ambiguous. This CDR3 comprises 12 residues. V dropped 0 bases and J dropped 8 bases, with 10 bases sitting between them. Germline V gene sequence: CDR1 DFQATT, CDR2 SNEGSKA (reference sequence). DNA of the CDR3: TGCAGTGCTAGAGATGATCGAGGGGGCTACACCTTC. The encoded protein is CSARDDRGGYTF.

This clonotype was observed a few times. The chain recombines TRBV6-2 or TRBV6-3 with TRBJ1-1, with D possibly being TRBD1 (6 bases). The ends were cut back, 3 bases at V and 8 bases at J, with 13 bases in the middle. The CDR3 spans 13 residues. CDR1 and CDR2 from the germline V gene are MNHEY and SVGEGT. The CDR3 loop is CASSYGGEYEAFF. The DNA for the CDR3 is TGTGCCAGCAGTTATGGGGGCGAATACGAAGCTTTCTTT.

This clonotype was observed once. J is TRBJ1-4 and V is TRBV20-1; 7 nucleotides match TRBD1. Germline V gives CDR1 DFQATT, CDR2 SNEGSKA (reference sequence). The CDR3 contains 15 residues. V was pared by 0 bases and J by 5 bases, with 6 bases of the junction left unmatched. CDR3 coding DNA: TGCAGTGCTAGAGATGTGGGACAGTTAAATGAAAAACTGTTTTTT. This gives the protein CSARDVGQLNEKLFF.

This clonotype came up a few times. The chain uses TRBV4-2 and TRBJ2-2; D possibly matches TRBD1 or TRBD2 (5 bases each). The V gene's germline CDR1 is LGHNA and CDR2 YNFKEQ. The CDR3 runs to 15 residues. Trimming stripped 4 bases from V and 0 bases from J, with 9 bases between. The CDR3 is CASSLGRANTGELFF. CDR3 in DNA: TGTGCCAGCAGCCTGGGACGAGCGAACACCGGGGAGCTGTTTTTT.

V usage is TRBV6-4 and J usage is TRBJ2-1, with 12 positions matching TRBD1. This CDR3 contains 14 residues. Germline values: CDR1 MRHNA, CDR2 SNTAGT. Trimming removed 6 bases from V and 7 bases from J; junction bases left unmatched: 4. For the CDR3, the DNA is TGTGCCAGCAGAGAGGGACAGGGGGCTAATGAGCAGTTCTTC. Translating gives CASREGQGANEQFF.

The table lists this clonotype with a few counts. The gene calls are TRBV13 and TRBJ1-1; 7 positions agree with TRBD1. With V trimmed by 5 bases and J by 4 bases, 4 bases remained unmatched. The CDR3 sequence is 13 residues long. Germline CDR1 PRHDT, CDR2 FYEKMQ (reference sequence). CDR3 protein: CASSAGQATEAFF. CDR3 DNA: TGTGCCAGCAGCGCTGGACAGGCCACTGAAGCTTTCTTT.

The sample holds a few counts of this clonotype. The CDR3 spells CASSYLGTSEQFF. The CDR3 nucleotides are TGTGCCAGCAGTTACCTCGGGACTTCAGAGCAGTTCTTC. The chain employs TRBV6-2 or TRBV6-3 and TRBJ2-1; maybe TRBD2 (6 bases). Trimming stripped 2 bases from V and 10 bases from J, with 12 bases between. In germline, CDR1 is MNHEY, CDR2 SVGEGT. The CDR3 extends over 13 amino acids.

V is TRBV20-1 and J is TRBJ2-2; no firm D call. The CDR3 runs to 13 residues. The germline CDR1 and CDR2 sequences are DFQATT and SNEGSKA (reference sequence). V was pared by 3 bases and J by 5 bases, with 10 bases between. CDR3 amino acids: CSARGGKTGELFF. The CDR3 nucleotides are TGCAGTGCTAGGGGTGGAAAGACCGGGGAGCTGTTTTTT.